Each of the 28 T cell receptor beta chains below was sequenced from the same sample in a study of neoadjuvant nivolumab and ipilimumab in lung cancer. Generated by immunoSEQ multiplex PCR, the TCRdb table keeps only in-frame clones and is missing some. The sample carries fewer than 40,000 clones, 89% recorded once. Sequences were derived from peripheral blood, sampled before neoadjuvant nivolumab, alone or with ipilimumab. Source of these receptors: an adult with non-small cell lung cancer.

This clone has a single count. As DNA, the CDR3 is TGCGCCAGCAGCTTGAACAGGGGTTACGAGCAGTACTTC. This gives the protein CASSLNRGYEQYF. V usage is TRBV5-1 and J usage is TRBJ2-7; TRBD1 matches 7 bases. The CDR3 is 13 amino acids. CDR1 is SGHRS and CDR2 is YFSETQ in the germline V gene. V was clipped by 1 base and J by 4 bases; unmatched bases: 2.

The CDR3 region is CASSNRQGIPYEQYF. DNA of the CDR3: TGTGCCAGCAGCAACAGACAGGGCATCCCCTACGAGCAGTACTTC. The chain joins TRBV5-4 to TRBJ2-7, with 7 bases matching TRBD1. The length of the CDR3 is 15 residues. J gave up 2 bases and V 4 bases, and 9 bases lay outside the gene matches. CDR1 is SGHNT and CDR2 is YYREEE in the germline V gene (reference sequence).

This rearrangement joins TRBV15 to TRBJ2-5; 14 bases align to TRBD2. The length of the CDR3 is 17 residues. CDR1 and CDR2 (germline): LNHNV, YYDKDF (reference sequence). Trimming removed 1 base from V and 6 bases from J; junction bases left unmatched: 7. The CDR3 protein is CATSRGTSGRSGQTQYF. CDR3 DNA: TGTGCCACCAGCAGAGGGACTAGCGGGAGGAGTGGTCAGACCCAGTACTTC.

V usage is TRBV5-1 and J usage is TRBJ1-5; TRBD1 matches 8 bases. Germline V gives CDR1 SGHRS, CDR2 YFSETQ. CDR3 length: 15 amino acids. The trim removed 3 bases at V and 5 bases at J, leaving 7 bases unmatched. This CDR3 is CASSSGQGGDQPQHF. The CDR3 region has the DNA TGCGCCAGCAGCTCTGGACAGGGCGGAGATCAGCCCCAGCATTTT.

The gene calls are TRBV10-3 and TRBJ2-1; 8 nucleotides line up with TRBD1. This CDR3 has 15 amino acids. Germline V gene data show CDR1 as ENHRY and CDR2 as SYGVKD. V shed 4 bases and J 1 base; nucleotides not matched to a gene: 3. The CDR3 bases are TGTGCCATCAGTGGACAGGGGCATTCCTACAATGAGCAGTTCTTC. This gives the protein CAISGQGHSYNEQFF.

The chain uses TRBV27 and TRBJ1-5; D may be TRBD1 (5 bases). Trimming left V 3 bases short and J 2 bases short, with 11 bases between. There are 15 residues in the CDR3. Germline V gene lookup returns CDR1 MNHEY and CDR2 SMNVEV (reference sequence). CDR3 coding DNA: TGTGCCAGCAGTTTTTCGGGGGAGGGCAATCAGCCCCAGCATTTT. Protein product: CASSFSGEGNQPQHF.

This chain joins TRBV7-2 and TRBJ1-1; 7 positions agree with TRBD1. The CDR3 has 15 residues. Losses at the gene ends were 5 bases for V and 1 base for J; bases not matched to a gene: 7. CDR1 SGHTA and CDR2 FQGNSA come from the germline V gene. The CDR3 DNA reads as TGTGCCAGCAGCCAGCAGGGGGGGCGGAACACTGAAGCTTTCTTT. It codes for CASSQQGGRNTEAFF.

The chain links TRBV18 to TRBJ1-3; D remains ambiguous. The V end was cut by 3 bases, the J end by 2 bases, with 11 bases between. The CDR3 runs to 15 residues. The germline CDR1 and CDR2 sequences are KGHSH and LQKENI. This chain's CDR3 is CASSPTGPPGNTIYF. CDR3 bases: TGTGCCAGCTCACCGACCGGCCCCCCTGGAAACACCATATATTTT.

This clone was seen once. CDR3 coding DNA: TGTGCCAGTAGTATAGGGGGTACTAGTCACCAAGAGACCCAGTACTTC. This sequence encodes CASSIGGTSHQETQYF. V gene TRBV19 combines with J gene TRBJ2-5; D might be TRBD2 (5 bases). The germline CDR1 and CDR2 sequences are LNHDA and SQIVND (reference sequence). The V gene lost 1 base and the J gene lost 0 bases, with 12 bases spanning the gap. CDR3 length equals 16 residues.

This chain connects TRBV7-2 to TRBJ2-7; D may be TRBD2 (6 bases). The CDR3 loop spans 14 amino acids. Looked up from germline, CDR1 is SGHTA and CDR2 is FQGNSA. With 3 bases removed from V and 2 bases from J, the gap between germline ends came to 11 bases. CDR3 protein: CASSLEAGPYEQYF. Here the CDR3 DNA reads TGTGCCAGCAGCTTGGAGGCGGGACCCTACGAGCAGTACTTC.

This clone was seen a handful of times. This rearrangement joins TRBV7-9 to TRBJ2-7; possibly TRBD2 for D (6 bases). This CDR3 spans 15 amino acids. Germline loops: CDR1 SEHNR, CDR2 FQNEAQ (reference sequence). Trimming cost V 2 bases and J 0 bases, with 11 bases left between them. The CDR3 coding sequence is TGTGCCAGCAGCTTAACTGGGCGGGGCTCCTACGAGCAGTACTTC. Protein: CASSLTGRGSYEQYF.

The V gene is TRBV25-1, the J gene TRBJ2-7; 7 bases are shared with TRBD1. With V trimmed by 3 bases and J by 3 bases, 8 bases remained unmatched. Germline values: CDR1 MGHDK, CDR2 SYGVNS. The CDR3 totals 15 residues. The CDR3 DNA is TGTGCCAGCAGTGAGATCCTCACAGGGGTCTACGAGCAGTACTTC. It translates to CASSEILTGVYEQYF.

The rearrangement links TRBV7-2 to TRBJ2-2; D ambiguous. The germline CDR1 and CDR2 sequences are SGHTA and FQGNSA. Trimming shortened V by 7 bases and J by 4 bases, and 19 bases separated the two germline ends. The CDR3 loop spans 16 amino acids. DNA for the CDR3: TGTGCCAGCACCTCTATGGTATCTCTGGGCACCGGGGAGCTGTTTTTT. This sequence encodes CASTSMVSLGTGELFF.

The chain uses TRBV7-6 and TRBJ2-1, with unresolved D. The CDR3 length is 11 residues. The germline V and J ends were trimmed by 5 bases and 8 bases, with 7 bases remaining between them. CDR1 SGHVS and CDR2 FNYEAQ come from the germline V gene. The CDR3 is CASSPWYEQFF. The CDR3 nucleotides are TGTGCCAGCAGCCCTTGGTATGAGCAGTTCTTC.

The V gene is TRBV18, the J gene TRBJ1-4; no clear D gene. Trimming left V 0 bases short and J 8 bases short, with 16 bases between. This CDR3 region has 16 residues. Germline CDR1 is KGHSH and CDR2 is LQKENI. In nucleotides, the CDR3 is TGTGCCAGCTCACCACCCAACGGGCGTTCGTCAGAAAAACTGTTTTTT. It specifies CASSPPNGRSSEKLFF. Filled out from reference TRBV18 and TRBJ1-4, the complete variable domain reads NAGVMQNPRHLVRRRGQEARLRCSPMKGHSHVYWYRQLPEEGLKFMVYLQKENIIDESGMPKERFSAEFPKEGPSILRIQQVVRGDSAAYFCASSPPNGRSSEKLFFGSGTQLSVL.

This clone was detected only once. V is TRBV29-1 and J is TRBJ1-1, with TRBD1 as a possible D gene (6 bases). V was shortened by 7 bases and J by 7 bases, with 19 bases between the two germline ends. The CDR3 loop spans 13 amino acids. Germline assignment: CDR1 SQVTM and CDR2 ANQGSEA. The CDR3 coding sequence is TGCAGCGCCCCAGGAGGGGGGTGGGGTGAAGCTTTCTTT. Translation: CSAPGGGWGEAFF.

As DNA, the CDR3 is TGTGCCTGGACAGGGGGGGAAGGGTCGTGGGAGACCCAGTACTTC. Protein: CAWTGGEGSWETQYF. The chain is built from TRBV30 and TRBJ2-5; D assignment may be TRBD1 or TRBD2 (7 bases each). Germline values: CDR1 GTSNPN, CDR2 SVGIG (reference sequence). The CDR3 spans 15 residues. V was shortened by 4 bases and J by 5 bases, with 20 bases between the two germline ends.

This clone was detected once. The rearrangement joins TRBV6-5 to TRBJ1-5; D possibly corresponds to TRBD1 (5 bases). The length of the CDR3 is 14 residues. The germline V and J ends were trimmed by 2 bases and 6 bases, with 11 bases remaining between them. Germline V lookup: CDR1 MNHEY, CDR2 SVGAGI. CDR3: CASSYVQGGQPQHF. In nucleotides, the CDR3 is TGTGCCAGCAGTTACGTGCAGGGAGGTCAGCCCCAGCATTTT.

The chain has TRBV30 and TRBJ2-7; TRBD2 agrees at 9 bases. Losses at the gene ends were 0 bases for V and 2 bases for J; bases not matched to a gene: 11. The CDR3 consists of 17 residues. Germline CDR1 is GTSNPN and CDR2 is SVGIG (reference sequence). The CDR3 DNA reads TGTGCCTGGAGTGTACATGGGAGACTAGCGGAACCCTACGAGCAGTACTTC. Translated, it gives CAWSVHGRLAEPYEQYF.

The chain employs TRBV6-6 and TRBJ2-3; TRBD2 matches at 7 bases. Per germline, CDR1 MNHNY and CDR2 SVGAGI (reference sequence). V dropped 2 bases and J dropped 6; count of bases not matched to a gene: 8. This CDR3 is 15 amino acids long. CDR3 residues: CASSYDAGARDTQYF. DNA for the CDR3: TGTGCCAGCAGTTACGACGCGGGAGCGAGGGATACGCAGTATTTT.

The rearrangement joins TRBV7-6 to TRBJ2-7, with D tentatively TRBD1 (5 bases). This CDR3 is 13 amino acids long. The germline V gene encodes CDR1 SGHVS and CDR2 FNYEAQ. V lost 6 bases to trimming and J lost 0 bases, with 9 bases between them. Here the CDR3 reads CASSRTSSYEQYF. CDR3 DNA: TGTGCCAGCAGTCGGACAAGCTCCTACGAGCAGTACTTC. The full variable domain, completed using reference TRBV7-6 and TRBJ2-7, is GAGVSQSPRYKVTKRGQDVALRCDPISGHVSLYWYRQALGQGPEFLTYFNYEAQQDKSGLPNDRFSAERPEGSISTLTIQRTEQRDSAMYRCASSRTSSYEQYFGPGTRLTVT.

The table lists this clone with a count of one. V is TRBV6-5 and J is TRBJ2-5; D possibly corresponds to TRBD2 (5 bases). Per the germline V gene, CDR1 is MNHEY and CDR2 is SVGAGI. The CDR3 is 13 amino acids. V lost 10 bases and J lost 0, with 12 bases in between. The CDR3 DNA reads TGTGCCACCCTGTCGGGGTACCAAGAGACCCAGTACTTC. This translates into CATLSGYQETQYF.

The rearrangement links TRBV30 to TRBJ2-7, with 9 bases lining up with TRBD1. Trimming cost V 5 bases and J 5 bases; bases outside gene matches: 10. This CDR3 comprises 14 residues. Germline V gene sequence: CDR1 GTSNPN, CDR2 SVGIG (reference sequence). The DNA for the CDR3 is TGTGCCTGGTCTGAACAGGGGGCTTGGGACGAGCAGTACTTC. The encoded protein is CAWSEQGAWDEQYF.

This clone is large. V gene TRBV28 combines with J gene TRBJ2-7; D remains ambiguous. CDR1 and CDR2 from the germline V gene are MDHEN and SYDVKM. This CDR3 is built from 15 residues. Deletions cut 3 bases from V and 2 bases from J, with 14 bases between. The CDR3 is CASSFTLDGTYEQYF. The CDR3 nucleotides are TGTGCCAGCAGTTTTACCTTGGACGGAACCTACGAGCAGTACTTC.

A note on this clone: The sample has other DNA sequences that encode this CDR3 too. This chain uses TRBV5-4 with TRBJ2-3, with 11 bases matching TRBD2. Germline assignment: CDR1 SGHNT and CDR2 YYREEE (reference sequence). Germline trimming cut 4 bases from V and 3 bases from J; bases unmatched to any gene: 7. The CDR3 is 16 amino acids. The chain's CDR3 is CASSPLAGGATDTQYF. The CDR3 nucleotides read TGTGCCAGCAGCCCTTTAGCGGGAGGGGCTACAGATACGCAGTATTTT.

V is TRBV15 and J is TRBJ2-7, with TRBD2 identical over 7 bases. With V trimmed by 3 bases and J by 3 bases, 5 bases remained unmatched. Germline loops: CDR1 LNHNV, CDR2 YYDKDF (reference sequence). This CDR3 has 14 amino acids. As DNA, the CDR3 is TGTGCCACCAGCAGCGGGGAGGGCCGCTACGAGCAGTACTTC. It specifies CATSSGEGRYEQYF.

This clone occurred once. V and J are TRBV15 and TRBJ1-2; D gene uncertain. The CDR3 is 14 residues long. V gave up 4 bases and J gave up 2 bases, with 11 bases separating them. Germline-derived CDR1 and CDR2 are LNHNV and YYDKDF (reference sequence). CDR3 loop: CATSIELGNYGYTF. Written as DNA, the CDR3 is TGTGCCACCAGCATCGAGCTGGGGAACTATGGCTACACCTTC.

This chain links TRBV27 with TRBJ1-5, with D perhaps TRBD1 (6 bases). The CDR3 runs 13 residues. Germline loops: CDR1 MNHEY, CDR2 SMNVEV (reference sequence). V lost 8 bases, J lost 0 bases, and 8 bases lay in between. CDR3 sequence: CASGQNSNQPQHF. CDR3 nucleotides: TGTGCCAGCGGACAGAATAGCAATCAGCCCCAGCATTTT.